This T cell receptor beta chain was recovered during a study of control samples from healthy donors and cancer patients. Libraries were prepared by immunoSEQ multiplex PCR; TCRdb keeps only in-frame clonotypes and omits some of them. The sample holds 160,000 or so clones, roughly 94% seen once. CDR1 and CDR2 from the germline V gene are MNHEY and SMNVEV (reference sequence). This CDR3 is built from 16 residues. V dropped 3 bases and J dropped 2; count of bases not matched to a gene: 7. This chain links TRBV27 with TRBJ1-2; 9 bases are shared with TRBD1. This TCR derives from a woman aged 40 to 55 in good health. The source material was blood. CDR3 region: CASSFLLGQGNYGYTF. CDR3 sequence (DNA): TGTGCCAGCAGTTTCCTCCTCGGACAGGGGAACTATGGCTACACCTTC.